This note documents a single T cell receptor (beta chain) sequence. Its antigen is unidentified. Positive selection with magnetic beads achieved the isolation of CD4+ and CD8+ cells, followed by a flow cytometry check of purity. This sample stems from a study of somatic mutations in cytotoxic T cells in rheumatoid arthritis. The study's findings and limits: The study found that the largest CD8+ clone exceeded 20% of CD8+ cells in 8 of 65 patients. Rheumatoid arthritis patients, but not healthy controls, exhibited increasing CD8+ clonality with age.

The length of the CDR3 is 14 residues. The germline V gene has CDR1 MGHDK and CDR2 SYGVNS. Trimming removed 8 bases from V and 0 bases from J, with 14 bases in between. Original handling: Matching between patient CD8+ clones larger than 1% and published virus-specific TCRB sequences was rare. Sequencing was performed with immunoSEQ multiplex PCR; in TCRdb, only in-frame clones are kept and a portion is missing. The V and J calls and clone size come from that table; D and trimming were worked out from the DNA. Of roughly 15,000 clones detected, around 80% appear once; the ten largest clones hold 15% to 20%.

V gene TRBV25-1 combines with J gene TRBJ2-7; perhaps TRBD1 as D (6 bases). Sequencing used CD8+ T cells sorted from blood. The receptor was isolated from an adult with rheumatoid arthritis. The DNA of the CDR3 is TGTGCCAGCGGATCCAGGACAGACTCCTACGAGCAGTACTTC. Its translation: CASGSRTDSYEQYF.